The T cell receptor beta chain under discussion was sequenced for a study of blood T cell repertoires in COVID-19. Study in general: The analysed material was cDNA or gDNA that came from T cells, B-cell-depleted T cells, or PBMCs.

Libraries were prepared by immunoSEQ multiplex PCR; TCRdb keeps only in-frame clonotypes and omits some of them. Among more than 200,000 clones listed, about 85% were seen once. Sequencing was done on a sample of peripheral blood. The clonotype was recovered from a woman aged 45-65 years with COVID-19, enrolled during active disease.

CDR3 region: CASSQDAGRSDSYEQYF. The CDR3 DNA follows: TGTGCCAGCAGCCAAGACGCCGGGAGGTCCGACTCCTACGAGCAGTACTTC. The chain uses TRBV4-2 and TRBJ2-7, with 7 bases identical to TRBD2. The germline CDR1 and CDR2 sequences are LGHNA and YNFKEQ. The CDR3 extends over 17 amino acids. V was clipped by 0 bases and J by 0 bases; unmatched bases: 8.